The 18 T cell receptor beta chains below all came from one sample that was sequenced in a study of Graves' ophthalmopathy and Graves' hyperthyroidism. RNA transcripts provided the template for amplifying TCR beta CDR3 regions. First-round RT-PCR used HTBI primers; second-round multiplex PCR followed. TCRdb re-derived calls from the multiplex PCR reads in MiXCR, one entry per CDR3 protein. The sample holds roughly 400,000 distinct CDR3 sequences, 15% to 20% seen once. The sequencing sample was made of peripheral blood. These receptors all come from a woman between 18 and 29 years old with Graves' ophthalmopathy.

In its sample, this clonotype was seen many times. CDR3 amino acids: CASRGVRGGLDTQYF. The CDR3 nucleotides read TGTGCCAGCAGGGGGGTACGGGGGGGCCTGGATACGCAGTATTTT. This chain links TRBV11-1 with TRBJ2-3, with 8 bases lining up with TRBD2. CDR1 SGHAT and CDR2 FQDESV come from the germline V gene (reference sequence). This CDR3 is 15 amino acids long. The V segment lost 6 bases and the J segment 6 bases; nucleotides outside the gene matches: 11.

This clonotype was picked up many times. The rearrangement links TRBV7-8 to TRBJ1-2; D uncertain. Germline loops: CDR1 SGHVS, CDR2 FQNEAQ. This CDR3 comprises 11 residues. The germline V and J ends were trimmed by 3 bases and 6 bases, with 5 bases remaining between them. The CDR3 reads CASSFEDGYTF. The CDR3 region has the DNA TGTGCCAGCAGCTTTGAGGATGGCTACACCTTC.

This clonotype was recorded many times. This chain uses TRBV14 with TRBJ2-7; D is ambiguous. The CDR3 loop spans 14 amino acids. The V end was cut by 5 bases, the J end by 5 bases, with 16 bases between. Per the germline V gene, CDR1 is SGHDN and CDR2 is FVKESK. CDR3 in DNA: TGTGCCAGCAGCACGCCAACGACGAGGCACGAGCAGTACTTC. This gives the protein CASSTPTTRHEQYF.

The genes are TRBV12-3 or TRBV12-4 and TRBJ1-2; 12 bases agree with TRBD1. The length of the CDR3 is 16 residues. The ends lost 6 bases at V and 1 base at J; junction bases unmatched: 6. CDR3 coding DNA: TGTGCCAGCAGCCCCGGGACAGGGGGCCTTAACTATGGCTACACCTTC. Amino acid sequence: CASSPGTGGLNYGYTF.

This clonotype has ten or more counts. The chain joins TRBV7-2 to TRBJ1-1; TRBD1 agrees at 9 bases. J gave up 5 bases and V 5 bases, and 9 bases lay outside the gene matches. This CDR3 contains 15 residues. Per germline, CDR1 SGHTA and CDR2 FQGNSA. The DNA of the CDR3 is TGTGCCAGCAGCCATAAGCGGACAGGGGTGACTGAAGCTTTCTTT. This sequence encodes CASSHKRTGVTEAFF.

This clonotype was observed at least ten times. Given the absence of the conserved phenylalanine or tryptophan at the CDR3 end, a read error is likely. This sequence joins TRBV3-1 and TRBJ1-3, with a tentative D call TRBD1 (6 bases). V lost 5 bases, J lost 1 base, and 12 bases lay in between. CDR1 LGHDT and CDR2 YNNKEL come from the germline V gene (reference sequence). This CDR3 has 15 residues. The CDR3: CASSVGAKSGNTIYS. CDR3 DNA: TGTGCCAGCAGCGTGGGGGCCAAGTCTGGAAACACCATATATTCT.

This clonotype came up many times. V usage is TRBV7-2 and J usage is TRBJ1-1, with 9 bases matching TRBD1. After removal of 5 bases from V and 5 bases from J, the junction contained 6 bases not matched to a gene. This CDR3 region has 14 residues. CDR1 and CDR2 from the germline V gene are SGHTA and FQGNSA. The CDR3 here is CASSLHRGQTEAFF. For the CDR3, the DNA is TGTGCCAGCAGCCTGCACAGGGGGCAAACTGAAGCTTTCTTT.

This clonotype was seen ten or more times. Because the CDR3's place on the DNA is in doubt, the DNA is left out and the CDR3 is given as listed by TCRdb. The CDR3 loop reads CATSDSGQGGNIQYF. The V and J genes are TRBV24-1 and TRBJ2-4; the listed D gene, TRBD1, was not tested against the DNA. The CDR3 length equals 15 residues, ends included. Germline CDR1 KGHDR, CDR2 SFDVKD.

At least ten counts were recorded for this clonotype. V is TRBV9 and J is TRBJ2-5; 7 bases line up with TRBD2. This CDR3 has 13 residues. V gave up 2 bases and J gave up 4 bases; unmatched junction bases: 2. The germline V gene encodes CDR1 SGDLS and CDR2 YYNGEE. The CDR3 loop reads CASSVGGRETQYF. The DNA for the CDR3 is TGTGCCAGCAGCGTCGGGGGGAGAGAGACCCAGTACTTC.

This clonotype occurred many times. The chain is built from TRBV28 and TRBJ1-1; 9 bases match TRBD1. The V segment lost 3 bases and the J segment 4 bases; nucleotides outside the gene matches: 9. CDR3 length equals 16 residues. CDR1 and CDR2 (germline): MDHEN, SYDVKM. CDR3: CASSFPRDRDATEAFF. The CDR3 nucleotides are TGTGCCAGCAGTTTTCCCCGGGACAGGGATGCCACTGAAGCTTTCTTT.

This clonotype was seen repeatedly, ten times or more. Mismatch with germline at one junction end may stem from a read error. V gene TRBV9 combines with J gene TRBJ2-5, with 10 bases that match TRBD1. The CDR3 is 15 residues long. The germline V gene has CDR1 SGDLS and CDR2 YYNGEE. The CDR3 DNA reads as TGTGCCCGCAGCGTAATGACAGGGGGCGATCAGACCCAGTACTTC. Encoded protein: CARSVMTGGDQTQYF.

The table lists this clonotype with many counts. This sequence joins TRBV7-9 and TRBJ2-5; 9 bases fit TRBD1. The CDR3 covers 12 residues. Trimming at V came to 8 bases and at J to 5 bases, leaving 3 bases not matched to a gene. CDR1 and CDR2 from the germline V gene are SEHNR and FQNEAQ (reference sequence). The CDR3, as DNA: TGTGCCAGCGGGGACAGGGCTGAGACCCAGTACTTC. Its protein is CASGDRAETQYF.

A few counts support this clonotype. The DNA for the CDR3 is TGTGCCAGCAGCCAGCCTAGCGGGGGGGCTAACACCGGGGAGCTGTTTTTT. It specifies CASSQPSGGANTGELFF. This chain connects TRBV4-2 to TRBJ2-2, with TRBD2 matching 12 bases. The CDR3 consists of 17 residues. The trim removed 3 bases at V and 2 bases at J, leaving 4 bases unmatched. The V gene's germline CDR1 is LGHNA and CDR2 YNFKEQ.

This clonotype was seen ten or more times. V and J are TRBV11-2 and TRBJ1-3; D is unresolved. Trimming left V 5 bases short and J 0 bases short, with 11 bases between. Germline V gene lookup returns CDR1 SGHAT and CDR2 FQNNGV. The CDR3 is made up of 15 amino acids. This CDR3 is CASSQAGSSGNTIYF. The CDR3 region has the DNA TGTGCCAGCAGCCAGGCGGGTAGCTCTGGAAACACCATATATTTT.

In this sample, this clonotype turned up many times. V is TRBV12-5 and J is TRBJ2-2, with TRBD1 matching over 7 bases. The CDR3 runs 15 residues. The trim removed 7 bases at V and 2 bases at J, leaving 7 bases unmatched. From germline, CDR1 is LGHNT and CDR2 FRNRAP. The CDR3, as DNA: TGTGCTAGTGAAACCGGGACAGAAAACACCGGGGAGCTGTTTTTT. Its translation: CASETGTENTGELFF.

This clonotype was found many times. The chain combines TRBV20-1 with TRBJ1-1, with a weak D call TRBD1 (5 bases). Germline V lookup: CDR1 DFQATT, CDR2 SNEGSKA (reference sequence). The CDR3 is 13 residues long. The CDR3 region has the DNA TGCAGAGCCAGGGCCAACATGAACACTGAAGCTTTCTTT. Translation gives CRARANMNTEAFF.

This clonotype was observed many times. This chain uses TRBV28 with TRBJ2-2, with D unresolved. CDR1 and CDR2 (germline): MDHEN, SYDVKM. Trimming left V 6 bases short and J 6 bases short, with 11 bases between. This CDR3 has 13 amino acids. CDR3 DNA: TGTGCCAGCAGCGAAATATTGGCCGGGGAGCTGTTTTTT. Protein product: CASSEILAGELFF.

The gene calls are TRBV6-2 or TRBV6-3 and TRBJ2-7, with 10 bases identical to TRBD1. CDR3 length: 14 residues. The V segment lost 11 bases and the J segment 2 bases; nucleotides outside the gene matches: 9. Germline CDR1 MNHEY, CDR2 SVGEGT. CDR3 residues: CAVEPGQGPYEQYF. DNA for the CDR3: TGTGCCGTCGAACCGGGACAGGGGCCCTACGAGCAGTACTTC.